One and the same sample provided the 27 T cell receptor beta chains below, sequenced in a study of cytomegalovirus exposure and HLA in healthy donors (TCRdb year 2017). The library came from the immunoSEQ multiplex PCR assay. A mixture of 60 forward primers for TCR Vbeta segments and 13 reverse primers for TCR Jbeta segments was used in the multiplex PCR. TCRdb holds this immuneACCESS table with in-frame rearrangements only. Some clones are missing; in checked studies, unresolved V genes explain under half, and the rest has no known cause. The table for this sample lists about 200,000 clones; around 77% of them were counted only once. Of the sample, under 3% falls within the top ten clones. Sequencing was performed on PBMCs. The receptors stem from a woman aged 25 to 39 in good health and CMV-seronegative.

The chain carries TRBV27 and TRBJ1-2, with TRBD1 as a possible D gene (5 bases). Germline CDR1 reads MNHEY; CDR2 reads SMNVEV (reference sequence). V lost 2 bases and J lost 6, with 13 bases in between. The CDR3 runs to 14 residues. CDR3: CASSLRGRLNGYTF. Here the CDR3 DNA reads TGTGCCAGCAGTTTAAGGGGCAGATTGAATGGCTACACCTTC.

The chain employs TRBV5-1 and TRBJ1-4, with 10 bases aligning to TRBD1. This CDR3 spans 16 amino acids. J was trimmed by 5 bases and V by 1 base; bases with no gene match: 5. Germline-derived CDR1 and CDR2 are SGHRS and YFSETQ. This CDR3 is CASSLTGQGVNEKLFF. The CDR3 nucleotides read TGCGCCAGCAGCTTGACCGGACAGGGGGTAAATGAAAAACTGTTTTTT.

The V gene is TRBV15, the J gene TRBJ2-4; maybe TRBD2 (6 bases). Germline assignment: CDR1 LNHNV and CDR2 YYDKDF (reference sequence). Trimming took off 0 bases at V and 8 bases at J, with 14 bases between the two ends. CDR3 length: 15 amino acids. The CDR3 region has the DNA TGTGCCACCAGCAGAGATGGGGGGAGTAGCCACATTCAGTACTTC. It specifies CATSRDGGSSHIQYF.

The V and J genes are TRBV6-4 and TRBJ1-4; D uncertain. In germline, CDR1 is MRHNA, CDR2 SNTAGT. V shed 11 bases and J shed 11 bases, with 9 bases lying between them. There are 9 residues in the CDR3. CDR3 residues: CADTRKLFF. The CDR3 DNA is TGTGCCGACACCCGGAAACTGTTTTTT.

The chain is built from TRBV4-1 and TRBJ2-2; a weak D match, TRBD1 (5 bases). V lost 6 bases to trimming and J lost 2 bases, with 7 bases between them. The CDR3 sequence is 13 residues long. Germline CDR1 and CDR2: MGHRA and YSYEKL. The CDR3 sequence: CASRGPNTGELFF. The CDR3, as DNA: TGCGCCAGCAGGGGGCCAAACACCGGGGAGCTGTTTTTT.

Here the CDR3 reads CAWSVILGQYNEQFF. CDR3 sequence (DNA): TGTGCCTGGAGTGTGATTCTAGGACAATACAATGAGCAGTTCTTC. This chain joins TRBV30 and TRBJ2-1; weak D call: TRBD1 (5 bases). The CDR3 totals 15 residues. Trimming left V 0 bases short and J 4 bases short, with 13 bases between. Germline values: CDR1 GTSNPN, CDR2 SVGIG (reference sequence).

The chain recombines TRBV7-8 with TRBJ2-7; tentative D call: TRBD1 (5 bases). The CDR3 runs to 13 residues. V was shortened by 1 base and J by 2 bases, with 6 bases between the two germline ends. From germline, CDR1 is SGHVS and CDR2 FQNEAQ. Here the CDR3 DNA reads TGTGCCAGCAGCTTAGGACAGCCCTACGAGCAGTACTTC. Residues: CASSLGQPYEQYF.

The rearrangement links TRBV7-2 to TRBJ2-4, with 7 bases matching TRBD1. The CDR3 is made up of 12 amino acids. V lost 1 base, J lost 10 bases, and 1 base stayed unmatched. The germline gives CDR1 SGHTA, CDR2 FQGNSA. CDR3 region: CASSLEQGIQYF. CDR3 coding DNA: TGTGCCAGCAGCTTAGAACAGGGGATTCAGTACTTC.

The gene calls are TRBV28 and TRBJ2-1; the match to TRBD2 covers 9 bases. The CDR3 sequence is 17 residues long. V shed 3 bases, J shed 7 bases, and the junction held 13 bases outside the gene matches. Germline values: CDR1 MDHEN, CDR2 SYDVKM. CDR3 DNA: TGTGCCAGCAGTTTGCCGGGGGGCGGGAGGGCCTGGAATGAGCAGTTCTTC. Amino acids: CASSLPGGGRAWNEQFF.

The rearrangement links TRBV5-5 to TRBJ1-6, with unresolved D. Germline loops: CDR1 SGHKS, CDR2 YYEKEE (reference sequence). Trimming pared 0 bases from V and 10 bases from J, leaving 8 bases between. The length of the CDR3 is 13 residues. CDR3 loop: CASSLGGSSPLHF. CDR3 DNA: TGTGCCAGCAGCTTGGGCGGAAGCTCACCCCTCCACTTT.

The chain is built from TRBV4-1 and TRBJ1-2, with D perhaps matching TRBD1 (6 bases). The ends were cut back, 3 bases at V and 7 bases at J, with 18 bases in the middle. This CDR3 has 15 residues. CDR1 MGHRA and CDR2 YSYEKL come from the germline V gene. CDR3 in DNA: TGCGCCAGCAGCCAGGCCCCGGGGGGCCGGTTTGGCTACACCTTC. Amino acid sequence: CASSQAPGGRFGYTF.

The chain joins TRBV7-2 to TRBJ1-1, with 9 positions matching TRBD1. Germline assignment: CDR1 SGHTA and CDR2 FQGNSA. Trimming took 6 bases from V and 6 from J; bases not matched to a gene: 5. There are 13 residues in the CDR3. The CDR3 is CASSYDRGAEAFF. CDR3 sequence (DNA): TGTGCCAGCAGTTATGACAGGGGGGCTGAAGCTTTCTTT.

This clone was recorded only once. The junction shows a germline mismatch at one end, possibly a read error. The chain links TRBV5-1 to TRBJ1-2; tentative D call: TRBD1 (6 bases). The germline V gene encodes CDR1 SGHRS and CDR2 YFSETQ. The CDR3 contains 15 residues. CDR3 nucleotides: TGCGCCAGCAGCCCAGCCTGGGGGCCTAACTATGGCTACCCCTTC. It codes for CASSPAWGPNYGYPF.

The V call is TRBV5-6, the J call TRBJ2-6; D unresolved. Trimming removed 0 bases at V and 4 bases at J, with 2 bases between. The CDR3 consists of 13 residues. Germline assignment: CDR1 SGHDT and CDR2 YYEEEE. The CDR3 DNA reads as TGTGCCAGCAGCTTGGCGGGGGCCAACGTCCTGACTTTC. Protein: CASSLAGANVLTF.

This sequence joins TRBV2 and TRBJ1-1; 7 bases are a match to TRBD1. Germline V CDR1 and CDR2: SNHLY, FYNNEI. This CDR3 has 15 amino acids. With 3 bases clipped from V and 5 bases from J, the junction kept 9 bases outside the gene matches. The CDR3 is CASSEKNRGGTEAFF. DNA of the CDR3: TGTGCCAGCAGTGAGAAGAACAGGGGCGGGACTGAAGCTTTCTTT.

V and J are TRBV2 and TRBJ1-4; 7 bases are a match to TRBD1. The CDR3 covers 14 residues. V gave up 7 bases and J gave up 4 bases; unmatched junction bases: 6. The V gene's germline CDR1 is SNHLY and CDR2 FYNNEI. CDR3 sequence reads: CASKGGQINEKLFF. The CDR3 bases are TGTGCCAGCAAGGGGGGACAGATTAATGAAAAACTGTTTTTT.

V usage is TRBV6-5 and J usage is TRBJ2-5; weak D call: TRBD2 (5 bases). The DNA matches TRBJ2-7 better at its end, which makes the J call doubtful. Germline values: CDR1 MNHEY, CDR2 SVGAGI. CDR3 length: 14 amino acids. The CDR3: CASSYGGLAFEQYF. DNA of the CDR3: TGTGCCAGCAGTTACGGAGGTCTGGCGTTCGAGCAGTACTTC.

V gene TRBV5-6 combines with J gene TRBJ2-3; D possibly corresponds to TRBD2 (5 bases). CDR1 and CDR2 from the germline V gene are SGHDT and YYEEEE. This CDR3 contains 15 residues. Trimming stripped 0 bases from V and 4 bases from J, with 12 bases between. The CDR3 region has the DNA TGTGCCAGCAGCTTGGTCCGGGGTGGCGCAGATACGCAGTATTTT. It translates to CASSLVRGGADTQYF. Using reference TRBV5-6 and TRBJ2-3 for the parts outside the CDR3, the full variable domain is DAGVTQSPTHLIKTRGQQVTLRCSPKSGHDTVSWYQQALGQGPQFIFQYYEEEERQRGNFPDRFSGHQFPNYSSELNVNALLLGDSALYLCASSLVRGGADTQYFGPGTRLTVL.

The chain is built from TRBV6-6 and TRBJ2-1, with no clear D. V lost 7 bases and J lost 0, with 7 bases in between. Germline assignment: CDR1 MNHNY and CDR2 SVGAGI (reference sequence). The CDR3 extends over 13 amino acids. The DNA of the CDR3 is TGTGCCAGCACCCCTAGCTCCTACAATGAGCAGTTCTTC. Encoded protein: CASTPSSYNEQFF.

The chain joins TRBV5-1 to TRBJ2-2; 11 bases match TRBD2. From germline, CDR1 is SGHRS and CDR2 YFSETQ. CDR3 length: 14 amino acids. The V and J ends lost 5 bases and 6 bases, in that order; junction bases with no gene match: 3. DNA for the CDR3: TGCGCCAGCAGAGTACTAGCGGGGGCCGGGGAGCTGTTTTTT. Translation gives CASRVLAGAGELFF.

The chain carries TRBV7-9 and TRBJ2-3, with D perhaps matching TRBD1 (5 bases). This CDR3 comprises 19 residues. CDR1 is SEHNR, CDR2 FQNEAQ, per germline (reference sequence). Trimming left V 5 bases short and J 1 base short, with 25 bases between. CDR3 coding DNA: TGTGCCAGCAGCGGAGTACGGTGGCAGGACCTAGGGGGCACAGATACGCAGTATTTT. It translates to CASSGVRWQDLGGTDTQYF.

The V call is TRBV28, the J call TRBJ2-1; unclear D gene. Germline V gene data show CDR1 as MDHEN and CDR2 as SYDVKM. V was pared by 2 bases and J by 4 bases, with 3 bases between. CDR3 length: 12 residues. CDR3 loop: CASSLTYNEQFF. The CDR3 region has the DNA TGTGCCAGCAGTTTAACATACAATGAGCAGTTCTTC.

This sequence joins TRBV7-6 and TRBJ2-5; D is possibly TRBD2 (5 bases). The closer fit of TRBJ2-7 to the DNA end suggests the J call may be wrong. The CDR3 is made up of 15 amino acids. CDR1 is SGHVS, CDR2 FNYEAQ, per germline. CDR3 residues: CASSLGAGDSYEQYF. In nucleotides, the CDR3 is TGTGCCAGCAGCTTAGGGGCGGGCGATTCCTACGAGCAGTACTTC.

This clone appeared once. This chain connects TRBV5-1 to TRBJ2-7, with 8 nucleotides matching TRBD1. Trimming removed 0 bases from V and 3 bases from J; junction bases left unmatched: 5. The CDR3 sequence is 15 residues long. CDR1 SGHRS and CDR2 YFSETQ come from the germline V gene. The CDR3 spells CASSLELGQVYEQYF. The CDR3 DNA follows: TGCGCCAGCAGCTTGGAGTTGGGACAGGTCTACGAGCAGTACTTC.

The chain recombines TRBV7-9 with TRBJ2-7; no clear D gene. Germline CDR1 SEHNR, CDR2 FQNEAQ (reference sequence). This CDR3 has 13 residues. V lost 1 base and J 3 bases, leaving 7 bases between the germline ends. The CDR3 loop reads CASSLGAGYEQYF. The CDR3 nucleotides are TGTGCCAGCAGCTTAGGGGCCGGCTACGAGCAGTACTTC.

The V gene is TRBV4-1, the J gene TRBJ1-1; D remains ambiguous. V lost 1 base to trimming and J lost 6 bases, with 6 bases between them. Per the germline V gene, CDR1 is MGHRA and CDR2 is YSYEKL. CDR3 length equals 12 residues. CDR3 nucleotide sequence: TGCGCCAGCAGCCAAGGAGTAGCTGAAGCTTTCTTT. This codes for CASSQGVAEAFF.

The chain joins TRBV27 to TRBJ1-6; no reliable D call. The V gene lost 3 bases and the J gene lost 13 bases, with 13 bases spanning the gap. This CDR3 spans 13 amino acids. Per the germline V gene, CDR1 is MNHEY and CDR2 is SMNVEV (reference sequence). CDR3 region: CASSFPGLAPLHF. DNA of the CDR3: TGTGCCAGCAGTTTCCCGGGGTTAGCGCCCCTCCACTTT.